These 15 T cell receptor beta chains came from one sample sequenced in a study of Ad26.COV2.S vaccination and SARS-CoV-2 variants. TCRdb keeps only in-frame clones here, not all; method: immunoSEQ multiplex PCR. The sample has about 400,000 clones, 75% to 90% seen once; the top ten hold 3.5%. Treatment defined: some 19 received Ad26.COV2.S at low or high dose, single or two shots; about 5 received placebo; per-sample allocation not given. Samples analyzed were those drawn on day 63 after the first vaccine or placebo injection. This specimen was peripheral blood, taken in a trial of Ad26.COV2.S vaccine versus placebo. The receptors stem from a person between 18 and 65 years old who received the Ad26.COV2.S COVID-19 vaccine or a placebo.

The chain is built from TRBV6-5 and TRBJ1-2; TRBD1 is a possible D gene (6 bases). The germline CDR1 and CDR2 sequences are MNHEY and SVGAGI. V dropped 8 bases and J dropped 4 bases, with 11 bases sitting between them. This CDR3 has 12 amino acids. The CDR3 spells CASYRGTYGYTF. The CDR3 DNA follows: TGTGCCAGCTATAGGGGGACCTATGGCTACACCTTC.

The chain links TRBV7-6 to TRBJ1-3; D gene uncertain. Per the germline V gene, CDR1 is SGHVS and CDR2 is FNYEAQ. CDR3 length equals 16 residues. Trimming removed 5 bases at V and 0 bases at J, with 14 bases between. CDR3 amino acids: CASSPNGVHSGNTIYF. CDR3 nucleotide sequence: TGTGCCAGCAGCCCCAACGGGGTCCACTCTGGAAACACCATATATTTT.

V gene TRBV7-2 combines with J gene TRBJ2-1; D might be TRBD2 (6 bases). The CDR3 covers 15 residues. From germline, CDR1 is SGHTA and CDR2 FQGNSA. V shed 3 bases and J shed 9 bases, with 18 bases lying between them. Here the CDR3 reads CASSFSLLAWGEQFF. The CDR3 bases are TGTGCCAGCAGCTTCAGTTTGCTAGCGTGGGGTGAGCAGTTCTTC.

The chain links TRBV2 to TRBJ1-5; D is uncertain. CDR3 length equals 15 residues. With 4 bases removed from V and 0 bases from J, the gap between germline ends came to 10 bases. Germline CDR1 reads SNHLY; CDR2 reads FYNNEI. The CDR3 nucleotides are TGTGCCAGCAGTGGTCAAGCGAATAGCAATCAGCCCCAGCATTTT. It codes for CASSGQANSNQPQHF.

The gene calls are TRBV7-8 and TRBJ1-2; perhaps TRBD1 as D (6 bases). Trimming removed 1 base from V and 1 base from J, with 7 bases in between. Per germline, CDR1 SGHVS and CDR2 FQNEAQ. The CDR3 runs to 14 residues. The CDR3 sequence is CASSLEGGNYGYTF. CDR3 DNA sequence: TGTGCCAGCAGCTTAGAGGGGGGTAACTATGGCTACACCTTC.

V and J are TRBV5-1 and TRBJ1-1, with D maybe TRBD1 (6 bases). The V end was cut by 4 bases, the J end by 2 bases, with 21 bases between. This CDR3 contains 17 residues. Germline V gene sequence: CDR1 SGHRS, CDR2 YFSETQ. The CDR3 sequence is CASSPWGQGTVNTEAFF. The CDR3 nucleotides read TGCGCCAGCAGCCCGTGGGGCCAGGGGACTGTTAACACTGAAGCTTTCTTT.

CDR3 loop: CASSTTLGTSGAFF. In nucleotides, the CDR3 is TGTGCCAGTAGTACCACCCTCGGGACATCAGGGGCTTTCTTT. This chain uses TRBV19 with TRBJ1-1; possibly TRBD1 for D (6 bases). Germline V lookup: CDR1 LNHDA, CDR2 SQIVND (reference sequence). V lost 4 bases, J lost 11 bases, and 20 bases lay in between. This CDR3 has 14 residues. Looking up the rest from reference TRBV19 and TRBJ1-1 gives the full variable domain: DGGITQSPKYLFRKEGQNVTLSCEQNLNHDAMYWYRQDPGQGLRLIYYSQIVNDFQKGDIAEGYSVSREKKESFPLTVTSAQKNPTAFYLCASSTTLGTSGAFFGQGTRLTVV.

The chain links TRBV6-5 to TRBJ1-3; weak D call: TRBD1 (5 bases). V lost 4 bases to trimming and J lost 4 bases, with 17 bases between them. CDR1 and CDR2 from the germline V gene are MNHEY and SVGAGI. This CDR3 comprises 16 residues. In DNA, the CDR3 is TGTGCCAGCAGTTCTTACCTCGGGACTCCAGGAAACACCATATATTTT. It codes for CASSSYLGTPGNTIYF.

CDR3: CASSRKIRKSNYGYTF. CDR3 DNA sequence: TGTGCCAGTAGCCGAAAGATCAGGAAGTCTAACTATGGCTACACCTTC. V usage is TRBV19 and J usage is TRBJ1-2; D gene uncertain. Trimming pared 6 bases from V and 0 bases from J, leaving 17 bases between. The CDR3 is made up of 16 amino acids. Per germline, CDR1 LNHDA and CDR2 SQIVND (reference sequence). The variable domain in full, with the rest retrieved from reference TRBV19 and TRBJ1-2, is DGGITQSPKYLFRKEGQNVTLSCEQNLNHDAMYWYRQDPGQGLRLIYYSQIVNDFQKGDIAEGYSVSREKKESFPLTVTSAQKNPTAFYLCASSRKIRKSNYGYTFGSGTRLTVV.

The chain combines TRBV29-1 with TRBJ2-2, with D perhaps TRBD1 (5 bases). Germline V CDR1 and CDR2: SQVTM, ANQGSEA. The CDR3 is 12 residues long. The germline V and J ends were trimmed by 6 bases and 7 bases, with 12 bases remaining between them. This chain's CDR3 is CSVGPGSGELFF. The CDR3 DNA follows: TGCAGCGTGGGGCCTGGTAGCGGGGAGCTGTTTTTT.

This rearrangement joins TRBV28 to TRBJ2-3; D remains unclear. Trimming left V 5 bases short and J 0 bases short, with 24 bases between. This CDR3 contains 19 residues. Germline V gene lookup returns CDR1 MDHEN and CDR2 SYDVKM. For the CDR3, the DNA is TGTGCCAGCAGTCCTTACCTGACGCCAAGGAAACCCAGCACAGATACGCAGTATTTT. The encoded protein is CASSPYLTPRKPSTDTQYF.

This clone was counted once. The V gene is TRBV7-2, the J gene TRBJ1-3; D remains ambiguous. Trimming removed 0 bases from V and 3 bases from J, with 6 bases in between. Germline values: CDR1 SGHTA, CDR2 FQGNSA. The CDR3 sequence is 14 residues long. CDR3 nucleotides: TGTGCCAGCAGCTTAGCGGGTAGTGGAAACACCATATATTTT. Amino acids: CASSLAGSGNTIYF.

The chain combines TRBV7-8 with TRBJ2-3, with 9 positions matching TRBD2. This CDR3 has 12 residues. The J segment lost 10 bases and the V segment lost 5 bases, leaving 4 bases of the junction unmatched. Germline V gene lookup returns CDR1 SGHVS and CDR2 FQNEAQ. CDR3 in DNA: TGTGCCAGCAGCCCGGGACTAGCTGCGCAGTATTTT. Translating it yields CASSPGLAAQYF.

CDR3 loop: CASSTGQGVYGYTF. The CDR3 nucleotides are TGTGCCAGCAGTACGGGACAAGGGGTCTATGGCTACACCTTC. V gene TRBV2 combines with J gene TRBJ1-2; TRBD1 might be the D (6 bases). Germline V gives CDR1 SNHLY, CDR2 FYNNEI. With 5 bases removed from V and 4 bases from J, the gap between germline ends came to 14 bases. This CDR3 contains 14 residues.

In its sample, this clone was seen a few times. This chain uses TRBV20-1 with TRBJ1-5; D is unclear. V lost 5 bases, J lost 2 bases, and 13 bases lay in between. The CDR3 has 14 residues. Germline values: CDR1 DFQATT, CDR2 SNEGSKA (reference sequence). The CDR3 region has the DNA TGCAGTGCTCGTGGAGGCCTGGGCAATCAGCCCCAGCATTTT. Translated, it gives CSARGGLGNQPQHF.